The sequence of this TCR beta chain was determined in a study of CXCR3-negative and CXCR3-positive naive CD8 T cells. Study-wide results and caveats: Diversity in memory CD8+ cells fell much lower than the comparably high levels seen in both naive subsets. CXCR3-positive naive cells carried more hydrophobic TRB CDR3s than CXCR3-negative naive cells did.

The study sorted every CD8+ T cell subset in triplicate at approximately 300,000 cells each. CDR3 length: 16 amino acids. The germline CDR1 and CDR2 sequences are SGHTA and FQGNSA. For this clonotype: Its cognate antigen is unknown.

UMI labels and 5' RACE were used to prepare the TRB cDNA libraries. TCRdb reprocessed the 5' RACE reads and keeps a single row for each CDR3 protein, giving no DNA. The table lists some 50,000 distinct CDR3 sequences. The genes are TRBV7-2 and TRBJ1-1; TCRdb selects TRBD1, and the lack of DNA leaves this call unchecked. Material for sequencing was naive CXCR3+ CD8+ T cells from blood. Subset here: CD45RO-CCR7+CD27+CD95- naive CD8+ T cells expressing CXCR3 (TNR3+). The sequence was collected from a human donor in good health. Some clones in this sample may be carry-over from other donors' samples. CDR3 protein: CASTPTGRGANTEAFF.